Shown below are 5 T cell receptor beta chains from a single sample sequenced in a study of metastatic and nonmetastatic thyroid tumors. Ahead of thyroid surgery, no patient had received treatment of any kind. From the PCR reads, TCRdb re-called clones with MiXCR. Of more than 20,000 clones in the sample, about 20% were seen once. The sample consisted of blood. The receptors here all came from a female donor with papillary thyroid cancer or a benign thyroid nodule (not recorded which). Some clones in this sample may be carry-over from other donors' samples.

This clone was counted between two and nine times. This sequence joins TRBV6-1 and TRBJ2-5, with 7 bases fitting TRBD1. V lost 5 bases to trimming and J lost 0 bases; unmatched junction nucleotides: 3. Germline CDR1 and CDR2: MNHNS and SASEGT. This CDR3 region has 14 residues. CDR3 in amino acids: CASSRGQNQETQYF. The CDR3 region has the DNA TGTGCCAGCAGTAGGGGACAGAACCAAGAGACCCAGTACTTC.

The chain has TRBV28 and TRBJ2-7; D may be TRBD2 (6 bases). Germline V gives CDR1 MDHEN, CDR2 SYDVKM. The V end lost 10 bases, the J end lost 0 bases, and 13 bases lay between the germline ends. The CDR3 consists of 13 residues. CDR3 region: CATRLDLSYEQYF. CDR3 bases: TGTGCCACCCGACTAGACCTCTCCTACGAGCAGTACTTC. Based on the CDR3 plus reference TRBV28 and TRBJ2-7, the full variable domain is DVKVTQSSRYLVKRTGEKVFLECVQDMDHENMFWYRQDPGLGLRLIYFSYDVKMKEKGDIPEGYSVSREKKERFSLILESASTNQTSMYLCATRLDLSYEQYFGPGTRLTVT.

This chain's CDR3 is CASSANGAALSSYGYTF. CDR3 sequence (DNA): TGTGCCAGCAGTGCGAACGGAGCCGCCCTCTCCTCGTATGGCTACACCTTC. This chain links TRBV6-1 with TRBJ1-2; no clear D gene. The V gene's germline CDR1 is MNHNS and CDR2 SASEGT. The CDR3 spans 17 residues. The germline V and J ends were trimmed by 4 bases and 5 bases, with 23 bases remaining between them.

In this sample, this clone turned up a few times. V is TRBV7-9 and J is TRBJ1-2; a possible D gene is TRBD1 (5 bases). This CDR3 has 15 residues. Deletions cut 4 bases from V and 4 bases from J, with 16 bases between. CDR1 SEHNR and CDR2 FQNEAQ come from the germline V gene (reference sequence). The chain's CDR3 is CASSSSGASLYGYTF. The CDR3 DNA reads as TGTGCCAGCAGCTCAAGCGGGGCGTCCCTCTATGGCTACACCTTC.

This clone showed up many times. The chain recombines TRBV6-1 with TRBJ2-5; D gene ambiguous. Germline V lookup: CDR1 MNHNS, CDR2 SASEGT. V lost 7 bases, J lost 7 bases, and 22 bases lay in between. There are 15 residues in the CDR3. CDR3 residues: CASTLEWPPSGTQYF. Written as DNA, the CDR3 is TGTGCCAGCACCCTCGAGTGGCCCCCTTCCGGGACCCAGTACTTC.